This TCR beta chain emerged from a study of siplizumab effects on memory and regulatory T cells. Details on this clone: Its antigen is as yet unknown.

Repertoires were generated with immunoSEQ multiplex PCR, while TCRdb's copy carries only in-frame clones and drops some. The sample consists of about 87,000 clones, just under 90% of them appearing once. Broader study findings: A mean of about 70% of mappable alloreactive CD4+ clones were Treg-derived with siplizumab, compared with more than 25% in controls.

Germline CDR1 reads SGHAT; CDR2 reads FQNNGV. The CDR3 consists of 13 residues. The germline V and J ends were trimmed by 0 bases and 6 bases, with 6 bases remaining between them. Sequencing used CD4+ T cells sorted from blood. This receptor was obtained from a human donor in good health. The genes are TRBV11-2 and TRBJ2-1; D is perhaps TRBD1 (5 bases). CDR3 region: CASSLDRGNEQFF. The DNA of the CDR3 is TGTGCCAGCAGCTTAGATAGGGGCAATGAGCAGTTCTTC.